These 20 T cell receptor beta chains share one sample of origin, sequenced in a study of a mutant IDH1 vaccine in newly diagnosed glioma. Sequencing used immunoSEQ multiplex PCR; TCRdb keeps in-frame clones, though not all of them. The table shows tens of thousands of clones, with 84% occurring only once. Their specific antigens are unknown. Time point described: week 35, safety follow-up. Each dose delivered 300 ug of mutant IDH1 20-mer peptide subcutaneously with imiquimod. The sequencing used PBMCs, collected from a glioma patient whose treatment included an IDH1 peptide vaccine. Receptor source: a man under 40 with glioma.

The rearrangement uses TRBV5-1 and TRBJ1-2, with 8 bases matching TRBD1. The CDR3 runs 17 residues. CDR1 is SGHRS and CDR2 is YFSETQ in the germline V gene. With 0 bases clipped from V and 0 bases from J, the junction kept 7 bases outside the gene matches. Here the CDR3 DNA reads TGCGCCAGCAGCTTGGGGCAGGGGGCGGTAACTAACTATGGCTACACCTTC. Translation: CASSLGQGAVTNYGYTF. Full variable domain (rest looked up from reference TRBV5-1 and TRBJ1-2): KAGVTQTPRYLIKTRGQQVTLSCSPISGHRSVSWYQQTPGQGLQFLFEYFSETQRNKGNFPGRFSGRQFSNSRSEMNVSTLELGDSALYLCASSLGQGAVTNYGYTFGSGTRLTVV.

The rearrangement links TRBV7-9 to TRBJ2-5; 7 bases are shared with TRBD2. TRBJ2-7 explains the end of the DNA better; the J call may be wrong. CDR3 length: 14 amino acids. Germline-derived CDR1 and CDR2 are SEHNR and FQNEAQ (reference sequence). CDR3 nucleotides: TGTGCCAGCAGCTTATCAGGGAGGGATCACGAGCAGTACTTC. Amino acids: CASSLSGRDHEQYF.

This clone was detected only a few times. This chain connects TRBV5-6 to TRBJ1-2, with D tentatively TRBD1 (6 bases). The CDR3 is 14 residues long. Trimming pared 2 bases from V and 0 bases from J, leaving 8 bases between. In germline, CDR1 is SGHDT, CDR2 YYEEEE. The DNA for the CDR3 is TGTGCCAGCAGCTTAGCAGGGGCTAACTATGGCTACACCTTC. It codes for CASSLAGANYGYTF.

The rearrangement uses TRBV13 and TRBJ2-5; 8 bases fit TRBD1. From germline, CDR1 is PRHDT and CDR2 FYEKMQ (reference sequence). Unmatched junction bases numbered 5, after V lost 5 bases and J lost 0 bases. This CDR3 spans 15 amino acids. CDR3 region: CASSTRGQYQETQYF. The CDR3 nucleotides read TGTGCCAGCAGCACCAGGGGGCAGTACCAAGAGACCCAGTACTTC.

This chain links TRBV19 with TRBJ1-2, with D possibly being TRBD1 (5 bases). Trimming removed 3 bases from V and 3 bases from J, with 17 bases in between. CDR1 is LNHDA and CDR2 is SQIVND in the germline V gene (reference sequence). The CDR3 covers 16 residues. The CDR3 DNA follows: TGTGCCAGTAGTATGCCGAGATGGGGGAGACACTATGGCTACACCTTC. Translated: CASSMPRWGRHYGYTF. The full variable domain, completed using reference TRBV19 and TRBJ1-2, is DGGITQSPKYLFRKEGQNVTLSCEQNLNHDAMYWYRQDPGQGLRLIYYSQIVNDFQKGDIAEGYSVSREKKESFPLTVTSAQKNPTAFYLCASSMPRWGRHYGYTFGSGTRLTVV.

This chain links TRBV28 with TRBJ2-2; 9 nucleotides agree with TRBD2. The length of the CDR3 is 15 residues. The germline gives CDR1 MDHEN, CDR2 SYDVKM. V gave up 6 bases and J gave up 2 bases; unmatched junction bases: 4. CDR3 coding DNA: TGTGCCAGCAGGTTTAGCGGGGGTAACACCGGGGAGCTGTTTTTT. Its translation is CASRFSGGNTGELFF.

This clone is a singleton in its sample. The V call is TRBV30, the J call TRBJ1-4; 7 bases are a match to TRBD1. CDR1 GTSNPN and CDR2 SVGIG come from the germline V gene (reference sequence). V dropped 0 bases and J dropped 3; count of bases not matched to a gene: 4. The CDR3 has 15 amino acids. This CDR3 is CAWSVRGLANEKLFF. In DNA, the CDR3 is TGTGCCTGGAGTGTTAGGGGGCTTGCTAATGAAAAACTGTTTTTT.

The chain uses TRBV6-6 and TRBJ2-7; weak D call: TRBD2 (6 bases). Germline CDR1 is MNHNY and CDR2 is SVGAGI (reference sequence). The CDR3 extends over 15 amino acids. Trimming took off 4 bases at V and 3 bases at J, with 16 bases between the two ends. This chain's CDR3 is CASSSPPTSRYEQYF. In nucleotides, the CDR3 is TGTGCCAGCAGTTCCCCCCCGACTAGTCGCTACGAGCAGTACTTC.

Here the CDR3 reads CASSSKTGAEGYEQYF. CDR3 nucleotides: TGTGCCAGCAGCTCGAAGACAGGGGCTGAGGGCTACGAGCAGTACTTC. J is TRBJ2-7 and V is TRBV5-4, with 8 bases aligning to TRBD1. From germline, CDR1 is SGHNT and CDR2 YYREEE (reference sequence). V lost 3 bases to trimming and J lost 3 bases; unmatched junction nucleotides: 11. The CDR3 spans 16 residues.

The chain employs TRBV7-9 and TRBJ1-3; a possible D gene is TRBD1 (5 bases). V was cut by 5 bases and J by 0 bases, with 11 bases left in between. The CDR3 spans 15 residues. The germline CDR1 and CDR2 sequences are SEHNR and FQNEAQ (reference sequence). The CDR3 reads CASSPSGSSGNTIYF. The CDR3 DNA sequence: TGTGCCAGCAGCCCATCAGGGTCCTCTGGAAACACCATATATTTT.

This clone was recorded once. The chain employs TRBV11-1 and TRBJ2-2; D perhaps matches TRBD1 (6 bases). Germline V gene sequence: CDR1 SGHAT, CDR2 FQDESV (reference sequence). Trimming pared 4 bases from V and 2 bases from J, leaving 14 bases between. This CDR3 comprises 16 residues. CDR3: CASSSNRVVNTGELFF. The CDR3 DNA is TGTGCCAGCAGCTCCAACAGGGTAGTAAACACCGGGGAGCTGTTTTTT.

The chain is built from TRBV18 and TRBJ1-2; D unresolved. With 0 bases removed from V and 5 bases from J, the gap between germline ends came to 7 bases. Germline CDR1 and CDR2: KGHSH and LQKENI. CDR3 length equals 13 residues. CDR3 nucleotide sequence: TGTGCCAGCTCACCACCATTGGGATATGGCTACACCTTC. Its translation is CASSPPLGYGYTF.

This chain uses TRBV2 with TRBJ1-2; D perhaps matches TRBD1 (6 bases). The CDR3 totals 15 residues. Deletions cut 1 base from V and 2 bases from J, with 11 bases between. Germline V gene data show CDR1 as SNHLY and CDR2 as FYNNEI. CDR3 bases: TGTGCCAGCAGTGAAGAAACAGGGCCGAACTATGGCTACACCTTC. Its translation is CASSEETGPNYGYTF.

This chain uses TRBV18 with TRBJ2-1; TRBD2 matches 7 bases. This CDR3 region has 15 residues. V lost 4 bases to trimming and J lost 8 bases; unmatched junction nucleotides: 11. CDR1 KGHSH and CDR2 LQKENI come from the germline V gene. The CDR3 sequence: CASSHTGGYLHEQFF. The CDR3 DNA sequence: TGTGCCAGCTCACACACCGGGGGGTACTTACATGAGCAGTTCTTC.

The CDR3: CASPSLRTGELFF. In DNA form, the CDR3 reads TGTGCCAGTCCTTCCCTCCGCACCGGGGAGCTGTTTTTT. This rearrangement joins TRBV19 to TRBJ2-2; D is uncertain. CDR3 length: 13 amino acids. CDR1 and CDR2 (germline): LNHDA, SQIVND (reference sequence). V was shortened by 8 bases and J by 4 bases, with 11 bases between the two germline ends.

This clone was seen a handful of times. This sequence joins TRBV6-6 and TRBJ1-5; 7 bases map to TRBD1. The CDR3 has 16 residues. CDR1 is MNHNY, CDR2 SVGAGI, per germline (reference sequence). The V and J ends lost 1 base and 2 bases, in that order; junction bases with no gene match: 5. The CDR3 protein is CASSYWSGGGNQPQHF. As DNA, the CDR3 is TGTGCCAGCAGTTACTGGTCAGGGGGAGGCAATCAGCCCCAGCATTTT.

The J gene is TRBJ1-3, the V gene TRBV19; D unresolved. Germline assignment: CDR1 LNHDA and CDR2 SQIVND (reference sequence). V lost 3 bases and J 3 bases, leaving 9 bases between the germline ends. The CDR3 runs to 14 residues. CDR3 residues: CASSMQYYGNTIYF. The CDR3 bases are TGTGCCAGTAGTATGCAGTACTATGGAAACACCATATATTTT.

This chain joins TRBV6-5 and TRBJ1-2; D gene ambiguous. V shed 4 bases and J shed 8 bases, with 14 bases lying between them. The CDR3 has 13 residues. Germline assignment: CDR1 MNHEY and CDR2 SVGAGI. As DNA, the CDR3 is TGTGCCAGCAGTTCTGGAGTTCTTTACGGCTACACCTTC. Translation: CASSSGVLYGYTF.

This chain links TRBV13 with TRBJ1-2; TRBD1 matches at 9 bases. The CDR3 totals 16 residues. Trimming removed 4 bases from V and 3 bases from J; junction bases left unmatched: 9. Germline V lookup: CDR1 PRHDT, CDR2 FYEKMQ (reference sequence). The CDR3 here is CASSSGTGRLDYGYTF. The DNA for the CDR3 is TGTGCCAGCAGCTCCGGGACAGGGCGATTAGACTATGGCTACACCTTC.

J is TRBJ2-7 and V is TRBV7-8; 8 bases are shared with TRBD2. CDR1 and CDR2 (germline): SGHVS, FQNEAQ. CDR3 length equals 15 residues. V lost 5 bases, J lost 3 bases, and 9 bases stayed unmatched. DNA of the CDR3: TGTGCCAGCAGCCGGGAGCGGGGGCGGATCTACGAGCAGTACTTC. Its translation is CASSRERGRIYEQYF.